The sequence of this T cell receptor beta chain was determined in a study of vaccination and CD4 T cells after COVID-19. Oncomine TCR Beta short-read sequencing was applied to DNA from cultured CD4+ T cells. Researchers extracted genomic DNA from CD4+ T cells that had been cultured. One entry per CDR3 protein results from TCRdb running MiXCR on the PCR reads. The sample carries some 9,300 distinct CDR3 sequences, under 70% recorded once. CDR3 length: 14 residues. Germline V gene lookup returns CDR1 MNHEY and CDR2 SMNVEV (reference sequence). V lost 6 bases, J lost 5 bases, and 17 bases lay in between. With respect to this clonotype: Its cognate antigen is unknown.

The treatment: 10-day PBMC culture with coronavirus spike peptide pools or control peptides (ViraFEST assay). Sequenced: CD4+ T cells from blood, cultured in vitro. The TCR was taken from a human donor who had recovered from COVID-19. This rearrangement joins TRBV27 to TRBJ2-7; the D gene could be TRBD1 or TRBD2 (5 bases each). DNA of the CDR3: TGTGCCAGCAGCCAAGGCGAGGGGAGCCACGAGCAGTACTTC. This sequence encodes CASSQGEGSHEQYF.